This T cell receptor (beta chain) was sequenced in a study of shared clonotypes between healthy human individuals. None of the donors, who were healthy HIV-negative adults, had recently had acute infections or vaccinations. The investigators split CD4+ cells into a CD45RA+ naive subset and a CD45RA-negative memory subset. Overall study findings and caveats: A generally larger estimated richness was seen in naive subsets than in memory subsets. Incomplete sequencing of sorted subsets was indicated by rarefaction despite large depth.

Here immunoSEQ multiplex PCR was the method, and the copy in TCRdb shows in-frame clones only, minus some. The table includes hundreds of thousands of clones, 95% to 98% detected once. To note about this clone: Its cognate antigen is unknown.

Sample: naive CD4+ T cells sorted from blood. Subset defined: CD45RA+ positively selected. The TCR was taken from a woman aged 25-40 years in good health.

DNA for the CDR3: TGTGCCAGCAGGGATAGCGGGAGGTACGAGCAGTACTTC. Translation: CASRDSGRYEQYF. The gene calls are TRBV28 and TRBJ2-7; 10 nucleotides align to TRBD2. This CDR3 comprises 13 residues. CDR1 and CDR2 (germline): MDHEN, SYDVKM. The V and J ends lost 6 bases and 4 bases, in that order; junction bases with no gene match: 3. Looking up the rest from reference TRBV28 and TRBJ2-7 gives the full variable domain: DVKVTQSSRYLVKRTGEKVFLECVQDMDHENMFWYRQDPGLGLRLIYFSYDVKMKEKGDIPEGYSVSREKKERFSLILESASTNQTSMYLCASRDSGRYEQYFGPGTRLTVT.